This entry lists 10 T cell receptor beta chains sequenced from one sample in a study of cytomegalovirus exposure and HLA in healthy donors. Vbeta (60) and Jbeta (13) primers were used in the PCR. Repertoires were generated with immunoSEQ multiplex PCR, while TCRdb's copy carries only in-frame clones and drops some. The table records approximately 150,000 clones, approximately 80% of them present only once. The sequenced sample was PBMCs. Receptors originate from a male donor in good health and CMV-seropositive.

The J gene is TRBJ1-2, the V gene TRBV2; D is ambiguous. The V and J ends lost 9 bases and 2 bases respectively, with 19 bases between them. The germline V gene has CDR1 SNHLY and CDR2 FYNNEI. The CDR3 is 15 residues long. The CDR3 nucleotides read TGTGCCAGTTCAGTTGCAACGGGGAACAACTATGGCTACACCTTC. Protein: CASSVATGNNYGYTF.

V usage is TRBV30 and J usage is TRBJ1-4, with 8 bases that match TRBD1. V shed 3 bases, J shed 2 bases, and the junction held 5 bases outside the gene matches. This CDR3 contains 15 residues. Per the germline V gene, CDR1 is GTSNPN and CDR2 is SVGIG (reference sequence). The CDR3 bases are TGTGCCTGGAGGGGGACAGGATGGACTAATGAAAAACTGTTTTTT. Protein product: CAWRGTGWTNEKLFF.

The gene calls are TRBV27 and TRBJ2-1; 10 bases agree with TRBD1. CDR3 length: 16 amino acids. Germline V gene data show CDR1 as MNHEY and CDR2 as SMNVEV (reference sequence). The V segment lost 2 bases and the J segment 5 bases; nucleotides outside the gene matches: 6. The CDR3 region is CASSLIWTGGDNEQFF. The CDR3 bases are TGTGCCAGCAGTTTAATCTGGACAGGGGGTGACAATGAGCAGTTCTTC.

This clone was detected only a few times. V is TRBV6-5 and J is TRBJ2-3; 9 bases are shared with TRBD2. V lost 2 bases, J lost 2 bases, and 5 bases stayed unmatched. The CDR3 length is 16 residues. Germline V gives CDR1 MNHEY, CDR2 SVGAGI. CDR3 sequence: CASSYHWTSVTDTQYF. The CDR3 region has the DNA TGTGCCAGCAGTTACCATTGGACTAGCGTCACAGATACGCAGTATTTT.

CDR3 loop: CASSYNPGLAKETQYF. CDR3 DNA sequence: TGTGCCAGCAGTTATAATCCGGGACTAGCAAAAGAGACCCAGTACTTC. The chain uses TRBV6-5 and TRBJ2-5; 9 bases line up with TRBD2. The germline V gene encodes CDR1 MNHEY and CDR2 SVGAGI. The CDR3 contains 16 residues. V lost 3 bases and J lost 3; bases outside the gene matches: 8.

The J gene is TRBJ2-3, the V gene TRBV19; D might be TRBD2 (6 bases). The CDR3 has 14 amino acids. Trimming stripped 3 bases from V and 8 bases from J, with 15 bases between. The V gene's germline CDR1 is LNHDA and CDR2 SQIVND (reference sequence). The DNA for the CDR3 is TGTGCCAGTAGTATCCAGGGTCCGGAGGGTACGCAGTATTTT. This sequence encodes CASSIQGPEGTQYF.

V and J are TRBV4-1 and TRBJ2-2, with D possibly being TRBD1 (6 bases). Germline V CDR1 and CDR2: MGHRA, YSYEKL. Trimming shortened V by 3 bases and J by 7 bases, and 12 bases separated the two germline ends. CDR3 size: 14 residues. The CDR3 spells CASSQGVGGGELFF. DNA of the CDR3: TGCGCCAGCAGCCAGGGGGTAGGGGGCGGGGAGCTGTTTTTT.

CDR3: CASSLAGQAYSPLHF. The CDR3 region has the DNA TGCGCCAGCAGCTTGGCTGGACAGGCTTATTCACCCCTCCACTTT. V is TRBV5-1 and J is TRBJ1-6, with 7 bases that match TRBD1. Germline V gene sequence: CDR1 SGHRS, CDR2 YFSETQ. V lost 0 bases and J lost 8; bases outside the gene matches: 5. This CDR3 is 15 amino acids long. Using reference TRBV5-1 and TRBJ1-6 for the parts outside the CDR3, the full variable domain is KAGVTQTPRYLIKTRGQQVTLSCSPISGHRSVSWYQQTPGQGLQFLFEYFSETQRNKGNFPGRFSGRQFSNSRSEMNVSTLELGDSALYLCASSLAGQAYSPLHFGNGTRLTVT.

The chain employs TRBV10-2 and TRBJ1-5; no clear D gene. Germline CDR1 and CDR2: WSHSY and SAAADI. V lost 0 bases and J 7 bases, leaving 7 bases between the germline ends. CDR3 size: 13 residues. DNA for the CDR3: TGCGCCAGCAGTGAGTCCCCTAAACAGCCCCAGCATTTT. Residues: CASSESPKQPQHF.

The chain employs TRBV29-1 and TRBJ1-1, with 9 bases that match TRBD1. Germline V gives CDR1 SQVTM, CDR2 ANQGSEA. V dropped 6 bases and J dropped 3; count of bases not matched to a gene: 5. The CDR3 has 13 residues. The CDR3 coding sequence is TGCAGCGTGCTACAGGGGGCTGACACTGAAGCTTTCTTT. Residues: CSVLQGADTEAFF. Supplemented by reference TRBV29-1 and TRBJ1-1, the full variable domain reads SAVISQKPSRDICQRGTSLTIQCQVDSQVTMMFWYRQQPGQSLTLIATANQGSEATYESGFVIDKFPISRPNLTFSTLTVSNMSPEDSSIYLCSVLQGADTEAFFGQGTRLTVV.